One and the same sample provided the 32 T cell receptor beta chains below, sequenced in a study of T cell responses to AZD1222 COVID-19 vaccine. Measured with immunoSEQ multiplex PCR; TCRdb has only the in-frame clones, and not every one. The table records about 150,000 clones, around 85% of them present only once. This specimen was peripheral blood, taken on day 0 of MenACWY control vaccination. Receptors were obtained from an adult in good health.

This chain uses TRBV19 with TRBJ2-7; possible D gene TRBD1, 6 bases. The V gene lost 4 bases and the J gene lost 6 bases, with 13 bases spanning the gap. Germline V gene sequence: CDR1 LNHDA, CDR2 SQIVND (reference sequence). This CDR3 region has 13 residues. The CDR3 sequence is CASSKAGTSEQYV. CDR3 nucleotides: TGTGCCAGTAGTAAGGCCGGGACAAGCGAGCAGTACGTC.

This CDR3 is CASTPFSGGAVEQFF. The CDR3 bases are TGTGCCAGCACCCCCTTTAGCGGGGGGGCAGTTGAGCAGTTCTTC. The chain couples TRBV6-5 to TRBJ2-1, with TRBD2 matching over 11 bases. V shed 7 bases and J 9 bases; nucleotides not matched to a gene: 11. Germline V gene data show CDR1 as MNHEY and CDR2 as SVGAGI. The CDR3 contains 15 residues.

The V and J genes are TRBV6-1 and TRBJ1-1; D uncertain. The germline V gene has CDR1 MNHNS and CDR2 SASEGT. Trimming cost V 6 bases and J 5 bases, with 10 bases left between them. This CDR3 contains 12 residues. The CDR3 DNA reads as TGTGCCAGCAGACTCGGAGGAACTGAAGCTTTCTTT. Amino acid sequence: CASRLGGTEAFF.

The genes are TRBV6-1 and TRBJ1-6; D unresolved. Looked up from germline, CDR1 is MNHNS and CDR2 is SASEGT. This CDR3 comprises 14 residues. V lost 7 bases to trimming and J lost 0 bases, with 7 bases between them. CDR3 loop: CASKEGSYNSPLHF. DNA for the CDR3: TGTGCCAGCAAGGAGGGCTCCTATAATTCACCCCTCCACTTT.

The chain combines TRBV10-1 with TRBJ2-5; 10 bases fit TRBD1. V was clipped by 5 bases and J by 0 bases; unmatched bases: 9. This CDR3 comprises 17 residues. Germline assignment: CDR1 WNHNN and CDR2 SYGVQD (reference sequence). CDR3 region: CASSCSGTGDYQETQYF. The CDR3 DNA follows: TGCGCCAGCAGTTGCTCCGGGACAGGGGATTACCAAGAGACCCAGTACTTC.

The CDR3 loop is CASSFALSGTSSSAEQYV. As DNA, the CDR3 is TGTGCCAGCAGCTTCGCGCTGTCCGGGACATCCTCCTCGGCCGAGCAGTACGTC. The chain is built from TRBV5-4 and TRBJ2-7, with D possibly matching TRBD1 (6 bases). V lost 2 bases and J 6 bases, leaving 27 bases between the germline ends. The CDR3 covers 18 residues. Germline V gene lookup returns CDR1 SGHNT and CDR2 YYREEE (reference sequence).

This clone has more than one count but fewer than ten. This chain uses TRBV28 with TRBJ1-2; D might be TRBD1 (5 bases). The germline CDR1 and CDR2 sequences are MDHEN and SYDVKM. The CDR3 is made up of 12 amino acids. Trimming cost V 6 bases and J 2 bases, with 7 bases left between them. In nucleotides, the CDR3 is TGTGCCAGCAGGGGACGGAACTATGGCTACACCTTC. Translated: CASRGRNYGYTF.

DNA for the CDR3: TGTGCCAGCAGCAAAGGTCCAGGACCGAGCTCCTACGAGCAGTACGTC. Its protein product is CASSKGPGPSSYEQYV. The chain couples TRBV21-1 to TRBJ2-7. TRBV21-1 is flagged as a pseudogene. This CDR3 contains 16 residues.

The chain employs TRBV14 and TRBJ1-1; 8 bases match TRBD1. Germline trimming cut 4 bases from V and 3 bases from J; bases unmatched to any gene: 13. CDR3 length equals 17 residues. Germline-derived CDR1 and CDR2 are SGHDN and FVKESK. The CDR3 loop is CASSLPGRGPAYTEAFF. CDR3 nucleotides: TGTGCCAGCAGCCTCCCGGGCAGGGGGCCCGCCTACACTGAAGCTTTCTTT.

The chain links TRBV4-3 to TRBJ1-1; D is unclear. Germline CDR1 reads LGHNA; CDR2 reads YSLEER. The CDR3 runs to 13 residues. Trimming took 5 bases from V and 5 from J, leaving 12 bases between them. The CDR3 loop is CASSFSRQTEAFF. As DNA, the CDR3 is TGCGCCAGCAGCTTTTCGAGGCAAACTGAAGCTTTCTTT.

In its sample, this clone was seen a few times. The chain uses TRBV7-3 and TRBJ2-5, with a tentative D call TRBD2 (5 bases). V was shortened by 4 bases and J by 1 base, with 10 bases between the two germline ends. This CDR3 has 14 residues. Germline-derived CDR1 and CDR2 are SGHTA and FQGTGA. CDR3 loop: CASSSSGFQETQYF. CDR3 sequence (DNA): TGTGCCAGCAGCTCCTCGGGGTTCCAAGAGACCCAGTACTTC.

The chain carries TRBV18 and TRBJ2-5; unclear D gene. Deletions cut 0 bases from V and 5 bases from J, with 10 bases between. The CDR3 is 14 amino acids. Germline V gene sequence: CDR1 KGHSH, CDR2 LQKENI. CDR3 protein: CASSPPIGKETQYF. The CDR3 bases are TGTGCCAGCTCACCACCGATAGGGAAGGAGACCCAGTACTTC.

This chain connects TRBV7-2 to TRBJ2-7; possibly TRBD2 for D (5 bases). V lost 5 bases and J 2 bases, leaving 10 bases between the germline ends. CDR1 and CDR2 from the germline V gene are SGHTA and FQGNSA. The CDR3 contains 13 residues. The CDR3 is CASSTPSPYEQYF. The CDR3 DNA reads TGTGCCAGCAGCACACCTAGCCCCTACGAGCAGTACTTC.

The V gene is TRBV12-3 or TRBV12-4, the J gene TRBJ2-3, with 9 bases lining up with TRBD2. J gave up 14 bases and V 2 bases, and 8 bases lay outside the gene matches. The length of the CDR3 is 13 residues. CDR3 region: CASSLQASGARYF. The CDR3 DNA reads as TGTGCCAGCAGTTTACAGGCTAGCGGGGCCCGGTATTTT.

The V call is TRBV11-2, the J call TRBJ2-5; D call uncertain. This CDR3 comprises 14 residues. Germline CDR1 reads SGHAT; CDR2 reads FQNNGV. Trimming cost V 5 bases and J 2 bases, with 12 bases left between them. For the CDR3, the DNA is TGTGCCAGCAGCCCTGCTTCCAGTCAAGAGACCCAGTACTTC. Its translation is CASSPASSQETQYF.

The chain employs TRBV12-3 or TRBV12-4 and TRBJ2-3; unclear D gene. V was clipped by 6 bases and J by 6 bases, with 13 bases between them. The CDR3 runs 13 residues. The CDR3 is CASRRPWADTQYF. CDR3 in DNA: TGTGCCAGCAGGAGACCGTGGGCGGATACGCAGTATTTT.

The J gene is TRBJ1-6, the V gene TRBV28; the D gene is possibly TRBD1 (5 bases). This CDR3 comprises 16 residues. V lost 10 bases and J lost 1, with 17 bases in between. Germline values: CDR1 MDHEN, CDR2 SYDVKM. The CDR3 reads CATSRGAGSYNSPLHF. The CDR3 nucleotides are TGTGCCACCTCTCGCGGGGCCGGGTCCTATAATTCACCCCTCCACTTT. The full variable domain, with the rest looked up from reference TRBV28 and TRBJ1-6, is DVKVTQSSRYLVKRTGEKVFLECVQDMDHENMFWYRQDPGLGLRLIYFSYDVKMKEKGDIPEGYSVSREKKERFSLILESASTNQTSMYLCATSRGAGSYNSPLHFGNGTRLTVT.

V gene TRBV4-1 combines with J gene TRBJ1-3, with 9 bases that match TRBD1. The CDR3 sequence is 17 residues long. The ends lost 0 bases at V and 3 bases at J; junction bases unmatched: 6. Germline lookup yields CDR1 MGHRA and CDR2 YSYEKL. CDR3 in DNA: TGCGCCAGCAGCCAAGATGAAGACAGGGGGAGTGGAAACACCATATATTTT. It yields the protein CASSQDEDRGSGNTIYF.

The chain combines TRBV6-5 with TRBJ2-4; a weak D match, TRBD1 (6 bases). V was pared by 3 bases and J by 6 bases, with 12 bases between. The CDR3 contains 14 residues. Germline lookup yields CDR1 MNHEY and CDR2 SVGAGI. CDR3 in amino acids: CASSYRTGRNIQYF. In nucleotides, the CDR3 is TGTGCCAGCAGTTATCGTACAGGGAGAAACATTCAGTACTTC.

Here the CDR3 reads CASSPNSGLAGVRDEQFF. As DNA, the CDR3 is TGTGCCAGCAGTCCAAATTCGGGGCTAGCGGGGGTGAGGGATGAGCAGTTCTTC. This chain connects TRBV13 to TRBJ2-1; 10 bases are a match to TRBD2. Germline values: CDR1 PRHDT, CDR2 FYEKMQ (reference sequence). The CDR3 totals 18 residues. Trimming removed 6 bases from V and 8 bases from J; junction bases left unmatched: 19.

The rearrangement joins TRBV3-1 (or the pseudogene TRBV3-2) to TRBJ1-1, with D tentatively TRBD1 (6 bases). The ends were cut back, 0 bases at V and 5 bases at J, with 13 bases in the middle. The CDR3 is made up of 15 amino acids. In germline, CDR1 is LGHDT, CDR2 YNNKEL (reference sequence). CDR3 coding DNA: TGTGCCAGCAGCCAAGAGACGGGGGGCCAAACTGAAGCTTTCTTT. Translation gives CASSQETGGQTEAFF.

The CDR3 loop reads CASSQVTTDEKLFF. The CDR3 DNA sequence: TGTGCCAGCAGCCAAGTTACCACGGATGAAAAACTGTTTTTT. This sequence joins TRBV4-2 and TRBJ1-4, with D hard to call. The CDR3 sequence is 14 residues long. V was cut by 1 base and J by 6 bases, with 9 bases left in between. Germline V gene sequence: CDR1 LGHNA, CDR2 YNFKEQ.

The chain is built from TRBV5-5 and TRBJ1-1; D possibly corresponds to TRBD1 (5 bases). CDR1 and CDR2 (germline): SGHKS, YYEKEE (reference sequence). The V gene lost 4 bases and the J gene lost 3 bases, with 10 bases spanning the gap. This CDR3 is 13 amino acids long. CDR3 sequence reads: CASSTAGDTEAFF. CDR3 nucleotides: TGTGCCAGCAGCACAGCGGGGGACACTGAAGCTTTCTTT.

The V call is TRBV19, the J call TRBJ1-5, with 10 bases aligning to TRBD1. There are 17 residues in the CDR3. Germline V CDR1 and CDR2: LNHDA, SQIVND (reference sequence). With 2 bases clipped from V and 0 bases from J, the junction kept 4 bases outside the gene matches. The CDR3 DNA follows: TGTGCCAGTAGTATATGGACAGGGGGTCCTAGCAATCAGCCCCAGCATTTT. Its protein is CASSIWTGGPSNQPQHF.

The chain recombines TRBV5-5 with TRBJ2-1; 8 bases fit TRBD1. The CDR3 covers 17 residues. V lost 0 bases and J lost 0; bases outside the gene matches: 5. Germline assignment: CDR1 SGHKS and CDR2 YYEKEE (reference sequence). The CDR3 coding sequence is TGTGCCAGCAGCTTGGCCCTAGGACAGGGCTCCTACAATGAGCAGTTCTTC. Its translation is CASSLALGQGSYNEQFF.

V usage is TRBV4-1 and J usage is TRBJ2-3; D remains ambiguous. Germline V gene lookup returns CDR1 MGHRA and CDR2 YSYEKL. With 3 bases removed from V and 1 base from J, the gap between germline ends came to 11 bases. The CDR3 contains 15 residues. CDR3 sequence (DNA): TGCGCCAGCAGCCACCAGATTGGCGGCACAGATACGCAGTATTTT. Translating gives CASSHQIGGTDTQYF.

V usage is TRBV19 and J usage is TRBJ2-5; D is undetermined. The CDR3 is 13 amino acids. The germline V gene has CDR1 LNHDA and CDR2 SQIVND (reference sequence). The V end lost 3 bases, the J end lost 5 bases, and 10 bases lay between the germline ends. DNA for the CDR3: TGTGCCAGTAGTATTCGCCACCGGGAGACCCAGTACTTC. It yields the protein CASSIRHRETQYF.

V gene TRBV9 combines with J gene TRBJ1-2; 8 positions agree with TRBD1. From germline, CDR1 is SGDLS and CDR2 YYNGEE. V gave up 1 base and J gave up 5 bases; unmatched junction bases: 10. This CDR3 region has 16 residues. The CDR3 loop is CASSVSTRGQGYGYTF. DNA of the CDR3: TGTGCCAGCAGCGTATCCACCCGAGGACAGGGTTATGGCTACACCTTC.

The chain uses TRBV5-5 and TRBJ1-3; D might be TRBD1 (6 bases). The V gene's germline CDR1 is SGHKS and CDR2 YYEKEE (reference sequence). CDR3 length equals 15 residues. V lost 2 bases, J lost 2 bases, and 11 bases lay in between. The CDR3 DNA reads TGTGCCAGCAGCTTACAAACAGGGACTGGAAACACCATATATTTT. This translates into CASSLQTGTGNTIYF.

V gene TRBV28 combines with J gene TRBJ1-1, with a tentative D call TRBD1 (6 bases). Trimming took off 8 bases at V and 7 bases at J, with 17 bases between the two ends. Germline V gives CDR1 MDHEN, CDR2 SYDVKM. The CDR3 consists of 13 residues. CDR3 nucleotides: TGTGCCAGCCTGAATGGCGGGGGCATTGAAGCTTTCTTT. Residues: CASLNGGGIEAFF.

This chain links TRBV7-2 with TRBJ2-6; D ambiguous. Germline V lookup: CDR1 SGHTA, CDR2 FQGNSA. Deletions cut 1 base from V and 1 base from J, with 5 bases between. CDR3 length: 15 amino acids. CDR3: CASSLGLSGANVLTF. The DNA for the CDR3 is TGTGCCAGCAGCTTAGGACTGTCTGGGGCCAACGTCCTGACTTTC.

The chain links TRBV25-1 to TRBJ2-3; TRBD1 or TRBD2 may be the D gene (5 bases each). The V end lost 2 bases, the J end lost 4 bases, and 19 bases lay between the germline ends. The CDR3 contains 17 residues. Germline CDR1 is MGHDK and CDR2 is SYGVNS. The CDR3 DNA reads TGTGCCAGCAGTGAAAGGGACGGCTACACTTGGGCAGATACGCAGTATTTT. It specifies CASSERDGYTWADTQYF. The whole variable domain, filled in from reference TRBV25-1 and TRBJ2-3, reads EADIYQTPRYLVIGTGKKITLECSQTMGHDKMYWYQQDPGMELHLIHYSYGVNSTEKGDLSSESTVSRIRTEHFPLTLESARPSHTSQYLCASSERDGYTWADTQYFGPGTRLTVL.